Listed below are T cell receptor beta chains from one sample, sequenced in a study of T-cell reconstitution after alpha-beta-depleted transplantation in children. TCRdb reprocessed the PCR reads with MiXCR, giving one entry per CDR3 protein. The sample has around 580,000 distinct CDR3 sequences, approximately 30% seen once. The sample was PBMCs, taken before TCRalphabeta/CD19-depleted stem cell transplant. The receptors shown here come from a boy under three years old with Wiskott-Aldrich syndrome, due to receive a stem cell transplant. Each CDR3 is given with its conserved first and last residue.

cdr3_aa,j_call,v_call
CSARDRRGTGGYTF,TRBJ1-2,TRBV20-1
CASSLGDGFSGANVLTF,TRBJ2-6,TRBV5-1
CASSYRGNYGYTF,TRBJ1-2,TRBV13
CASSLGLPERQFF,TRBJ2-1,TRBV5-1
CASSLPGQGRLGSQYF,TRBJ2-4,TRBV7-9
CASSSWTFNNEQFF,TRBJ2-1,TRBV5-1
CASSSTAGGYNEQFF,TRBJ2-1,TRBV5-1
CSARLAGVPDTQYF,TRBJ2-3,TRBV20-1
CAWMGGHYGYTF,TRBJ1-2,TRBV30
CASSYLAGGPGDTQYF,TRBJ2-3,TRBV5-1
CASSLGLAGLYEQYF,TRBJ2-7,TRBV5-1
CSARVKSSGNTIYF,TRBJ1-3,TRBV20-1
CSAREALLQETQYF,TRBJ2-5,TRBV20-1
CASSGTSDLLREQYF,TRBJ2-7,TRBV5-1
CAWSVRNRGHGYTF,TRBJ1-2,TRBV30
CASSTTGGTNNQPRHF,TRBJ1-5,TRBV6-1
CASSRLMSAEDRGDYGYTF,TRBJ1-2,TRBV4-2
CASSFSGQGIYGYTF,TRBJ1-2,TRBV12-3/TRBV12-4
CASSLPDRVSGNTIYF,TRBJ1-3,TRBV7-3
CATSPAGEETQYF,TRBJ2-5,TRBV15
CATSRSRQETQYF,TRBJ2-5,TRBV15
CASSGRQEPQPSYNEQFF,TRBJ2-1,TRBV9
CSARGGGPGNTIYF,TRBJ1-3,TRBV20-1
CSVGSMAGEQYF,TRBJ2-7,TRBV29-1
CSARTYRLAGAYNEQFF,TRBJ2-1,TRBV20-1
CASRREAGGNEQFF,TRBJ2-1,TRBV5-1
CASSLESVYNEQFF,TRBJ2-1,TRBV5-1
CASSRGLAESNIQYF,TRBJ2-4,TRBV28
CASSLSFAGYNEQFF,TRBJ2-1,TRBV27
CASRNRVNEQFF,TRBJ2-1,TRBV25-1
CSARVRTTGSYNEQFF,TRBJ2-1,TRBV20-1
CSAPIYRTSRNYEQYF,TRBJ2-7,TRBV20-1
CASSFTRGLASDEQFF,TRBJ2-1,TRBV5-1
CASSSLAGIGDNEQFF,TRBJ2-1,TRBV5-5
CAISEHTKTYEQYF,TRBJ2-7,TRBV10-3
CASSEGLLAGDTQYF,TRBJ2-3,TRBV6-1
CSARGAGYYEQYF,TRBJ2-7,TRBV20-1
CASSVGIGTSSTDTQYF,TRBJ2-3,TRBV9
CASSLTVTGVYEQFF,TRBJ2-1,TRBV5-5
CASSPDSRSSNQPQHF,TRBJ1-5,TRBV7-9
CSAKQGQPQHF,TRBJ1-5,TRBV20-1
CAISESRAGETQYF,TRBJ2-5,TRBV10-3
CASSIDPWSSYNEQFF,TRBJ2-1,TRBV19
CASSLWGTSYNEQFF,TRBJ2-1,TRBV7-8
CSVGQGHIQYF,TRBJ2-4,TRBV29-1
CASGGLFAGANVLTF,TRBJ2-6,TRBV5-1
CASSVGTGDDTQYF,TRBJ2-3,TRBV5-1
CATSRLRDPYNEQFF,TRBJ2-1,TRBV15
CSARDGASTDTQYF,TRBJ2-3,TRBV20-1
CASSFRLAGVGETQYF,TRBJ2-5,TRBV27
CSATSVSVGETQYF,TRBJ2-5,TRBV20-1
CASSLELVGSEQFF,TRBJ2-1,TRBV5-1
CASSYGGARQNEKLFF,TRBJ1-4,TRBV13